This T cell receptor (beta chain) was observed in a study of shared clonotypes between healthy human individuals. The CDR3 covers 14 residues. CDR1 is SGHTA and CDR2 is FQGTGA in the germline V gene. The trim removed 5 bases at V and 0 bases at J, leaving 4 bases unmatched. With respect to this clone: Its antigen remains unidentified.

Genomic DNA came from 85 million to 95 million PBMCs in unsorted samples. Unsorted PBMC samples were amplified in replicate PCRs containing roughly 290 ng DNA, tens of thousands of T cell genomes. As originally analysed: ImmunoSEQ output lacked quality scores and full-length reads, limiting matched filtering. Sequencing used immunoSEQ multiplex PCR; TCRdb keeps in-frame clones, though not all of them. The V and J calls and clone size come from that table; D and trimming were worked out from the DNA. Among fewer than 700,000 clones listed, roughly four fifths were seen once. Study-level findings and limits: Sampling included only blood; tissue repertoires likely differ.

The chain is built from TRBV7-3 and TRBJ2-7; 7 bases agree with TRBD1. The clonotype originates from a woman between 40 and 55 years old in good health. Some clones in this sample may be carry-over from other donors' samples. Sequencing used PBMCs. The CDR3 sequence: CASSEQGFSYEQYF. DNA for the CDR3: TGTGCCAGCAGCGAACAGGGGTTCTCCTACGAGCAGTACTTC.